This TCR beta chain emerged from a study of T cell repertoires in cytomegalovirus infection (dated by TCRdb to 2018 to 2020). With respect to the entire study: Donor HLA type was relevant to the analysis, as public TCR beta signatures indicated carriage of CMV infection together with the matching HLA type. Overall study results and their limits: Cumulative frequency of public TCR beta family members discriminated carriers of CMV infection plus the relevant HLA type in this cohort and an independent roughly 320-donor cohort. In the ex vivo response, HLA-C-restricted CMV-specific TCR beta clonotypes were dominant, and in two of eight donors the single most frequent clonotype came from this HLA-C-restricted group.

Germline trimming: 1 base from V, 1 base from J; junction bases outside gene matches: 9. CDR1 LGHNA and CDR2 YSLEER were looked up in the germline V gene. The CDR3 has 17 amino acids, counting the end cysteine and phenylalanine. Just the 51-base CDR3 DNA is kept, in frame starting at base 1. There are many counts of this clonotype. Its antigen has not been determined. The sample holds no much larger clone one base away, and base qualities are not on file. The instrument given in TCRdb is Illumina HiSeq 1500. The public reads were reanalyzed by TCRdb: fastp trimming at Q25, MiXCR alignment, in-frame beta chains only. A single entry per CDR3 protein holds the most common genes and DNA from its merged rows. The sample has 300,000 or so distinct CDR3 sequences on record, about 8.8% of them singletons. Of the sample, less than 3% falls within the top ten clones.

The specimen was PBMCs. The origin of this receptor is a human donor in good health (CMV status not recorded). Some clones in this sample may be carry-over from other donors' samples. Recombination connected TRBV4-3 to TRBJ1-1, with 7 bases matching TRBD1. The CDR3 amino acid sequence is: CASSQGLVRGTNTEAFF. The DNA reads TGCGCCAGCAGCCAAGGATTGGTCAGGGGGACGAACACTGAAGCTTTCTTT.